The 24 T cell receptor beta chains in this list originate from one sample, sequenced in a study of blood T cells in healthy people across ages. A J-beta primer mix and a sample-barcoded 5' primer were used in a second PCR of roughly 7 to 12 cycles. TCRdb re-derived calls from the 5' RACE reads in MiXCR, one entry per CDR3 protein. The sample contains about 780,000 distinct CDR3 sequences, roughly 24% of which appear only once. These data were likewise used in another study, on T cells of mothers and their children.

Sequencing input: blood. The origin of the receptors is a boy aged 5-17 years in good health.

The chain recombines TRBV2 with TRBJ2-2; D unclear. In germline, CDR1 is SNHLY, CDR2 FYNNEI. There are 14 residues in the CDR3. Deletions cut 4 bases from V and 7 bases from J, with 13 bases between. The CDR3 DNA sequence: TGTGCCAGCAGTGTGGGGAATGGGGTCGGGGAGCTGTTTTTT. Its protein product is CASSVGNGVGELFF. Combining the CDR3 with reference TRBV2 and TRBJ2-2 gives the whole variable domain EPEVTQTPSHQVTQMGQEVILRCVPISNHLYFYWYRQILGQKVEFLVSFYNNEISEKSEIFDDQFSVERPDGSNFTLKIRSTKLEDSAMYFCASSVGNGVGELFFGEGSRLTVL.

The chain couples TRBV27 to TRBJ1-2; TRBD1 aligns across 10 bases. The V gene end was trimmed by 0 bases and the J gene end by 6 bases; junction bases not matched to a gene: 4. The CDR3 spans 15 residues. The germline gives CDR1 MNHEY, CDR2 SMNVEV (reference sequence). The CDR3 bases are TGTGCCAGCAGTTTATCGACAGGGGGCGGGGATGGCTACACCTTC. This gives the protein CASSLSTGGGDGYTF.

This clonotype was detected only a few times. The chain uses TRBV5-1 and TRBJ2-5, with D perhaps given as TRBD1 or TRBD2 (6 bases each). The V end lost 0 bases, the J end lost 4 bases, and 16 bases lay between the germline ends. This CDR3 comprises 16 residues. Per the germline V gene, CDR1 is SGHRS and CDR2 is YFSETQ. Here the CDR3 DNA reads TGCGCCAGCAGCTTGGCATTCAGGGGAGGTCGAGAGACCCAGTACTTC. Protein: CASSLAFRGGRETQYF.

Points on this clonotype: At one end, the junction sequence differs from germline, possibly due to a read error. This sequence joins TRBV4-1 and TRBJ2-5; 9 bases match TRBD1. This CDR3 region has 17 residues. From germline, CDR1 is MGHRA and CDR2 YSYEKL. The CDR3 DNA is TGCGCCAGCAGCCCCACGGGGTGGGGACAGGGTAGGTACGAGCAGCACTTC. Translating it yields CASSPTGWGQGRYEQHF.

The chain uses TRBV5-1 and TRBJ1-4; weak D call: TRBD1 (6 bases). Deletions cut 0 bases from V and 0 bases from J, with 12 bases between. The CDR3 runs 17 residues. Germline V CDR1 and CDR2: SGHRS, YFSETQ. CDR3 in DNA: TGCGCCAGCAGCTTGGACTCAAGGGGGACAACTAATGAAAAACTGTTTTTT. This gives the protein CASSLDSRGTTNEKLFF.

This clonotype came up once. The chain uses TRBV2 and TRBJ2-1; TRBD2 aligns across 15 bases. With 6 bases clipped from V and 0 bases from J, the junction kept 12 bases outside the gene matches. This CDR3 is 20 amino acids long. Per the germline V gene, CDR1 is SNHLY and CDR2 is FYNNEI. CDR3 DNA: TGTGCCAGCAGATCTCCGGGACTAGCGGGGGGCCCGAGCTCCTACAATGAGCAGTTCTTC. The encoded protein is CASRSPGLAGGPSSYNEQFF.

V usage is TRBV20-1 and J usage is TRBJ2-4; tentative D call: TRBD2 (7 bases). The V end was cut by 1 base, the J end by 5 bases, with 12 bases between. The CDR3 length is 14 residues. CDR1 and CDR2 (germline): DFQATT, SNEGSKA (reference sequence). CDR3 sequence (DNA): TGCAGTGCTAGAGGGGGGGGCATGGAAAACATTCAGTACTTC. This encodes CSARGGGMENIQYF.

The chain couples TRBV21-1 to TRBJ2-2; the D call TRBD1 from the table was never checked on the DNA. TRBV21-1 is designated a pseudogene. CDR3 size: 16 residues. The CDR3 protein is CASKQGAVSRTGELFF. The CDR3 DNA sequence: TGTGCCAGCAAACAGGGGGCGGTCTCAAGGACCGGGGAGCTGTTTTTT.

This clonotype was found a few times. CDR3 in amino acids: CASSLILGELFF. The CDR3 nucleotides are TGTGCCAGCAGCTTAATTCTCGGGGAGCTGTTTTTT. The chain has TRBV7-3 and TRBJ2-2; D is unresolved. Looked up from germline, CDR1 is SGHTA and CDR2 is FQGTGA. The CDR3 runs to 12 residues. V gave up 1 base and J gave up 7 bases, with 4 bases separating them.

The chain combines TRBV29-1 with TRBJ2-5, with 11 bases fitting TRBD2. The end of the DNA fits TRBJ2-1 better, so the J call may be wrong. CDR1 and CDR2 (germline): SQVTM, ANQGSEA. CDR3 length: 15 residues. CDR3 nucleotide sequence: TGCAGCGTCTTGACTAGCGGGGCCTTTCTCCGCGAGCAGTTCTTC. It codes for CSVLTSGAFLREQFF.

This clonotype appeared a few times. The CDR3 DNA sequence: TGTGCCAGCAGTATCCTCCCGGCGGGGGGGTATGGCTACACCTTC. It encodes CASSILPAGGYGYTF. The V call is TRBV28, the J call TRBJ1-2; perhaps TRBD1 as D (5 bases). The CDR3 consists of 15 residues. Per germline, CDR1 MDHEN and CDR2 SYDVKM. V was shortened by 5 bases and J by 5 bases, with 18 bases between the two germline ends.

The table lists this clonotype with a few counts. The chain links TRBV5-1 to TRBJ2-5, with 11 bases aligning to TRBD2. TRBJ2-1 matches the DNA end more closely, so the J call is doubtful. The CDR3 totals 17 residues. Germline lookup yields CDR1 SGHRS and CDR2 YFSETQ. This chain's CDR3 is CASSPGSGTSGYNEQFF. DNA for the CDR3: TGCGCCAGCAGCCCGGGGTCCGGGACTAGCGGTTACAATGAGCAGTTCTTC.

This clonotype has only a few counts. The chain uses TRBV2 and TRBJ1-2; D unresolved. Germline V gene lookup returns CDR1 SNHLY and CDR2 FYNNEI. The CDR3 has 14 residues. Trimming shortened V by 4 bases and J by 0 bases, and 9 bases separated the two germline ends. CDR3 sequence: CASSGLQANYGYTF. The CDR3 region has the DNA TGTGCCAGCAGTGGACTCCAAGCTAACTATGGCTACACCTTC.

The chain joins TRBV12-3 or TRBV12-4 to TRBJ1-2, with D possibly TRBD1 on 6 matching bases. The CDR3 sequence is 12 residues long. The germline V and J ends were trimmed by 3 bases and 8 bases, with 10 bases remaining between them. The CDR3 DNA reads TGTGCCAGCAGTTTTGCAGGGGTCGGCTACACCTTC. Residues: CASSFAGVGYTF.

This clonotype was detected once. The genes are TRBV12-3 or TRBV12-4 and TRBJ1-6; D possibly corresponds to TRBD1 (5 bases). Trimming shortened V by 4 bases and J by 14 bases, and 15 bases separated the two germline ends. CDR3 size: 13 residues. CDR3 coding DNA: TGTGCCAGCAGTTCTGCAGGGACCTCATCCCTCCACTTT. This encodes CASSSAGTSSLHF.

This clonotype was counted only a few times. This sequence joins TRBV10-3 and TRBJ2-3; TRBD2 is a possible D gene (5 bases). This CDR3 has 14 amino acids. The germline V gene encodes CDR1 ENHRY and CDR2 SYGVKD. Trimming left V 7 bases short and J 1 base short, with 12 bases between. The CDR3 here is CAIMGVTGTDTQYF. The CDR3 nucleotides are TGTGCCATCATGGGAGTGACCGGCACAGATACGCAGTATTTT.

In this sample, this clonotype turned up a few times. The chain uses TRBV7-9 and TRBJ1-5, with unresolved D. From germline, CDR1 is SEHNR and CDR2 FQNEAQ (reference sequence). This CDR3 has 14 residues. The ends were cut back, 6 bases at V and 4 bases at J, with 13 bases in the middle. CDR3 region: CASSRIEGNQPQHF. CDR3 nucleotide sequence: TGTGCCAGCAGTCGTATAGAGGGAAATCAGCCCCAGCATTTT.

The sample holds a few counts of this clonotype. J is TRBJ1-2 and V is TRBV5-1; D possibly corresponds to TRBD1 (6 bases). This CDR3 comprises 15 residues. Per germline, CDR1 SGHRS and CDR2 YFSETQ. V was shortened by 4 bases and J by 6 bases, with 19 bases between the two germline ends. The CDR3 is CASSPEPGVRDGYTF. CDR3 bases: TGCGCCAGCAGCCCGGAGCCAGGGGTGCGCGATGGCTACACCTTC.

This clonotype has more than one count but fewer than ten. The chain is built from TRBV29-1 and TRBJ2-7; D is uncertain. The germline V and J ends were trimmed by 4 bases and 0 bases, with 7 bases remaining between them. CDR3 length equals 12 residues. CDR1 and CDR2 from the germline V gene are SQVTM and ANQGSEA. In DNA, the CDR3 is TGCAGCGTTGTCGCCACCTCCTACGAGCAGTACTTC. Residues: CSVVATSYEQYF.

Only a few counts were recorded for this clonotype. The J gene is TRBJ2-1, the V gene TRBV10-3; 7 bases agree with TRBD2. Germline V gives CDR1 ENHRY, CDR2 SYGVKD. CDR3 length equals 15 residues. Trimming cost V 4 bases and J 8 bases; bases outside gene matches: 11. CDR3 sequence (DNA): TGTGCCATCAGTGTATTCGGGACCCGGGGGGATGAGCAGTTCTTC. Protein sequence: CAISVFGTRGDEQFF.

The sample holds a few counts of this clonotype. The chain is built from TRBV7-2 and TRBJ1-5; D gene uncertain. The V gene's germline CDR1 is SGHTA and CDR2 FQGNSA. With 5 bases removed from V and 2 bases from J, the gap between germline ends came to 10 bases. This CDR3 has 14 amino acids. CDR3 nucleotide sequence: TGTGCCAGCAGCGGTAGGGTTGGCAATCAGCCCCAGCATTTT. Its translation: CASSGRVGNQPQHF.

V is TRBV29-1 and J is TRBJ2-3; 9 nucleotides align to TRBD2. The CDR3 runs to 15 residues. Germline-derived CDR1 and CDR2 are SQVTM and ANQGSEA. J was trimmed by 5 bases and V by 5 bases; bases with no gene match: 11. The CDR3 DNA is TGCAGCGTTACTTCGGGGCGGGGGGGCGAAGATACGCAGTATTTT. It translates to CSVTSGRGGEDTQYF.

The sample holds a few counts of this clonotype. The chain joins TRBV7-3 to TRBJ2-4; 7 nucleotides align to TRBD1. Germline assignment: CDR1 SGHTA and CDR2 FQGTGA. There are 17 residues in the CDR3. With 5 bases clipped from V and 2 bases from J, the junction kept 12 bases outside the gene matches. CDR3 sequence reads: CASSPYLDRVTKNIQYF. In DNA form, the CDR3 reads TGTGCCAGCAGCCCTTACCTTGACAGGGTAACCAAAAACATTCAGTACTTC. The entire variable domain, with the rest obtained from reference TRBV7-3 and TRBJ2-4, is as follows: GAGVSQTPSNKVTEKGKYVELRCDPISGHTALYWYRQSLGQGPEFLIYFQGTGAADDSGLPNDRFFAVRPEGSVSTLKIQRTERGDSAVYLCASSPYLDRVTKNIQYFGAGTRLSVL.

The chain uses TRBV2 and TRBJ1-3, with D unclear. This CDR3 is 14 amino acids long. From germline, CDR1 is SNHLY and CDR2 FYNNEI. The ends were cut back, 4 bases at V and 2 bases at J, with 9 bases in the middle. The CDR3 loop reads CASSASGTGNTIYF. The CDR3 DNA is TGTGCCAGCAGTGCCTCGGGCACTGGAAACACCATATATTTT. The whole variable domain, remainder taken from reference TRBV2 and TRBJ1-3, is EPEVTQTPSHQVTQMGQEVILRCVPISNHLYFYWYRQILGQKVEFLVSFYNNEISEKSEIFDDQFSVERPDGSNFTLKIRSTKLEDSAMYFCASSASGTGNTIYFGEGSWLTVV.